The 24 T cell receptor beta chains in this list originate from one sample, sequenced in a study of blood T cell repertoires in COVID-19. The repertoire was sequenced with immunoSEQ multiplex PCR; TCRdb's copy has only in-frame clones and lacks some. The table shows approximately 130,000 clones, with roughly four fifths occurring only once. Sequencing used PBMCs or T cells enriched from blood (not recorded which). The receptor source for this set is a man aged 30 to 45 who had recovered from COVID-19.

V is TRBV5-4 and J is TRBJ1-1; perhaps TRBD1 as D (5 bases). The CDR3 extends over 14 amino acids. V was pared by 4 bases and J by 1 base, with 11 bases between. CDR1 is SGHNT and CDR2 is YYREEE in the germline V gene (reference sequence). In nucleotides, the CDR3 is TGTGCCAGCAGCCAGCGGGGGGGGAACACTGAAGCTTTCTTT. This sequence encodes CASSQRGGNTEAFF.

V is TRBV19 and J is TRBJ2-5; D is unclear. The CDR3 is made up of 12 amino acids. V was clipped by 4 bases and J by 0 bases, with 3 bases between them. The germline CDR1 and CDR2 sequences are LNHDA and SQIVND (reference sequence). The CDR3 DNA follows: TGTGCCAGTAGTACCGACCAAGAGACCCAGTACTTC. This translates into CASSTDQETQYF.

V is TRBV27 and J is TRBJ2-1, with 8 bases fitting TRBD2. The trim removed 9 bases at V and 6 bases at J, leaving 10 bases unmatched. CDR3 length equals 14 residues. Germline V gives CDR1 MNHEY, CDR2 SMNVEV (reference sequence). The CDR3: CASGSGGPSNEQFF. The CDR3 DNA is TGTGCCAGTGGGAGCGGGGGCCCTTCCAATGAGCAGTTCTTC.

The rearrangement links TRBV7-9 to TRBJ1-2, with 12 bases fitting TRBD1. Germline V CDR1 and CDR2: SEHNR, FQNEAQ (reference sequence). V gave up 5 bases and J gave up 8 bases; unmatched junction bases: 12. The CDR3 length is 16 residues. The CDR3 bases are TGTGCCAGCAGCCAGCCCCCGGGACAGGGGGCGAAGGGCTACACCTTC. Protein: CASSQPPGQGAKGYTF.

The rearrangement uses TRBV19 and TRBJ1-5; the match to TRBD1 covers 9 bases. Germline CDR1 is LNHDA and CDR2 is SQIVND (reference sequence). The CDR3 is 15 amino acids. Trimming removed 5 bases from V and 6 bases from J; junction bases left unmatched: 8. The CDR3: CASSSTDRGFQPQHF. The CDR3 DNA reads TGTGCCAGTAGTTCTACGGACAGGGGATTTCAGCCCCAGCATTTT.

The rearrangement joins TRBV10-3 to TRBJ1-3; 7 bases map to TRBD1. V lost 5 bases, J lost 2 bases, and 9 bases stayed unmatched. The germline V gene encodes CDR1 ENHRY and CDR2 SYGVKD. This CDR3 is built from 16 residues. CDR3 DNA sequence: TGTGCCATCAGTCGAGAGACAGGGAGGACTGGAAACACCATATATTTT. Protein: CAISRETGRTGNTIYF.

This clone was recorded only once. The chain combines TRBV5-1 with TRBJ2-5; 11 bases align to TRBD2. V trimming: 4 bases; J trimming: 4 bases; junction bases outside the gene matches: 18. Germline V gives CDR1 SGHRS, CDR2 YFSETQ. The CDR3 spans 19 residues. CDR3 residues: CASSPEVRLLAGDLETQYF. CDR3 in DNA: TGCGCCAGCAGCCCTGAGGTCCGATTACTAGCGGGAGATTTAGAGACCCAGTACTTC.

This chain joins TRBV7-9 and TRBJ1-6; 7 nucleotides line up with TRBD1. CDR1 SEHNR and CDR2 FQNEAQ come from the germline V gene (reference sequence). CDR3 length: 16 residues. V lost 5 bases to trimming and J lost 4 bases; unmatched junction nucleotides: 8. CDR3 sequence (DNA): TGTGCCAGCAGCCATCCCCCAGGGGGATATAATTCACCCCTCCACTTT. This encodes CASSHPPGGYNSPLHF.

This clone turned up a few times. V gene TRBV12-5 combines with J gene TRBJ1-5; 8 nucleotides match TRBD1. Germline CDR1 and CDR2: LGHNT and FRNRAP. There are 15 residues in the CDR3. V shed 4 bases and J 6 bases; nucleotides not matched to a gene: 8. The CDR3 sequence is CASGSAPGGGQPQHF. CDR3 in DNA: TGTGCTAGTGGTTCTGCCCCAGGGGGCGGTCAGCCCCAGCATTTT.

This clone was recorded a few times. The J gene is TRBJ1-5, the V gene TRBV19; D gene unclear. Germline loops: CDR1 LNHDA, CDR2 SQIVND (reference sequence). With 3 bases removed from V and 7 bases from J, the gap between germline ends came to 13 bases. This CDR3 spans 14 amino acids. The DNA for the CDR3 is TGTGCCAGTAGTATGGGAGGGTCGTGGCAGCCCCAGCATTTT. Translated, it gives CASSMGGSWQPQHF.

The CDR3 DNA sequence: TGTGCCAGCAGTGCTGGGGGGGTAGACAATGAGCAGTTCTTC. Translation: CASSAGGVDNEQFF. The J gene is TRBJ2-1, the V gene TRBV6-4, with TRBD2 matching 7 bases. Germline values: CDR1 MRHNA, CDR2 SNTAGT. The CDR3 contains 14 residues. Germline trimming cut 4 bases from V and 5 bases from J; bases unmatched to any gene: 5.

V and J are TRBV2 and TRBJ2-5; 7 positions match TRBD1. Germline V lookup: CDR1 SNHLY, CDR2 FYNNEI. The CDR3 is 13 amino acids. Trimming cost V 6 bases and J 5 bases; bases outside gene matches: 6. The CDR3 DNA reads as TGTGCCAGCAGAGGGGACAGTTTTGAGACCCAGTACTTC. Translating it yields CASRGDSFETQYF.

This clone was counted between two and nine times. V is TRBV18 and J is TRBJ2-5, with TRBD1 matching 8 bases. V gave up 7 bases and J gave up 1 base; unmatched junction bases: 8. The V gene's germline CDR1 is KGHSH and CDR2 LQKENI. This CDR3 comprises 15 residues. The CDR3 protein is CASCLTGVAQETQYF. The CDR3 DNA is TGTGCCAGCTGTCTGACAGGGGTGGCCCAAGAGACCCAGTACTTC.

V is TRBV3-1 (or the pseudogene TRBV3-2) and J is TRBJ1-6; D possibly corresponds to TRBD1 (6 bases). CDR1 is LGHDT and CDR2 is YNNKEL in the germline V gene (reference sequence). There are 14 residues in the CDR3. V shed 5 bases and J shed 5 bases, with 10 bases lying between them. The CDR3 DNA is TGTGCCAGCAGCTCCCGACAGGATAATTCACCCCTCCACTTT. Amino acid sequence: CASSSRQDNSPLHF.

This clone has only one observation. CDR3 bases: TGTGCCAGCAGCATACCAGGCGGAGGTCTAGTCGGCACAGATACGCAGTATTTT. It translates to CASSIPGGGLVGTDTQYF. The chain recombines TRBV21-1 with TRBJ2-3; the DNA was not used to check the table's D call, TRBD2. TRBV21-1 is assigned pseudogene status. The CDR3 consists of 18 residues.

This rearrangement joins TRBV6-6 to TRBJ1-1; 7 bases align to TRBD1. The germline V gene has CDR1 MNHNY and CDR2 SVGAGI (reference sequence). After removal of 5 bases from V and 0 bases from J, the junction contained 15 bases not matched to a gene. The CDR3 consists of 18 residues. The CDR3 here is CASSLGAGTASLNTEAFF. The CDR3 DNA follows: TGTGCCAGCAGTCTCGGTGCCGGGACAGCTAGTTTGAACACTGAAGCTTTCTTT.

This clone was observed a single time. The CDR3 loop is CAISEPGGSGTEAFF. DNA of the CDR3: TGTGCCATCAGCGAACCAGGGGGATCGGGCACTGAAGCTTTCTTT. This chain joins TRBV10-3 and TRBJ1-1, with 7 bases fitting TRBD1. Unmatched junction bases numbered 11, after V lost 6 bases and J lost 4 bases. This CDR3 contains 15 residues. Germline V gene lookup returns CDR1 ENHRY and CDR2 SYGVKD.

Only one count was recorded for this clone. The J gene is TRBJ1-4, the V gene TRBV9, with 7 nucleotides matching TRBD1. Per germline, CDR1 SGDLS and CDR2 YYNGEE. The CDR3 is made up of 14 amino acids. With V trimmed by 5 bases and J by 8 bases, 9 bases remained unmatched. Here the CDR3 reads CASRPEGAYEKLFF. In DNA form, the CDR3 reads TGTGCCAGCAGACCTGAGGGGGCCTACGAAAAACTGTTTTTT.

This clone was counted once. The chain carries TRBV4-1 and TRBJ2-7; D is perhaps TRBD2 (6 bases). Germline V lookup: CDR1 MGHRA, CDR2 YSYEKL. The CDR3 is 18 residues long. The ends were cut back, 0 bases at V and 5 bases at J, with 23 bases in the middle. The CDR3 region is CASSQDGGGNPRTHEQYF. The CDR3 nucleotides are TGCGCCAGCAGCCAAGATGGTGGGGGGAACCCGAGGACCCACGAGCAGTACTTC.

A few counts support this clone. The chain links TRBV19 to TRBJ2-1; 7 nucleotides line up with TRBD2. The CDR3 covers 13 residues. V gave up 9 bases and J gave up 3 bases; unmatched junction bases: 5. Germline CDR1 and CDR2: LNHDA and SQIVND (reference sequence). CDR3 sequence (DNA): TGTGCCAGCAACGGGGGGTTCTACAATGAGCAGTTCTTC. It codes for CASNGGFYNEQFF.

V and J are TRBV28 and TRBJ2-7; tentatively, D is TRBD1 (6 bases). In germline, CDR1 is MDHEN, CDR2 SYDVKM. CDR3 size: 15 residues. Trimming removed 5 bases from V and 6 bases from J, with 20 bases in between. The CDR3 spells CASSPRDILRGEQYV. The CDR3 region has the DNA TGTGCCAGCAGTCCCCGGGACATACTCAGGGGCGAGCAGTACGTC.

The genes are TRBV5-4 and TRBJ2-7; the match to TRBD1 covers 7 bases. J was trimmed by 5 bases and V by 4 bases; bases with no gene match: 12. Germline V gene sequence: CDR1 SGHNT, CDR2 YYREEE (reference sequence). The CDR3 totals 15 residues. As DNA, the CDR3 is TGTGCCAGCAGCCCATTGAGACAGGGTGGCGACGAGCAGTACTTC. Translating gives CASSPLRQGGDEQYF.

CDR3 coding DNA: TGTGCCAGCAGTTCCTGGACAGGGAGAAGGGGGAATGATGAGGGCTGGAAACTGTTTTTT. Translated: CASSSWTGRRGNDEGWKLFF. The V call is TRBV28, the J call TRBJ1-4; 8 bases are a match to TRBD1. The CDR3 has 20 amino acids. CDR1 and CDR2 (germline): MDHEN, SYDVKM. The junction had 27 bases not matched to a gene; V was cut back by 4 bases and J by 11 bases.

V and J are TRBV5-4 and TRBJ1-1, with 9 positions matching TRBD1. The CDR3 loop spans 14 amino acids. The germline V gene has CDR1 SGHNT and CDR2 YYREEE (reference sequence). Trimming took 4 bases from V and 0 from J; bases not matched to a gene: 1. The CDR3 DNA reads as TGTGCCAGCAGCGGGGACAGGGTGAACACTGAAGCTTTCTTT. Translated, it gives CASSGDRVNTEAFF.